This TCR beta chain is from a study of molecular identifiers for immune sequencing clone quantification. The authors built bulk TCR libraries by previously described methods with listed TCR primers. TCRdb redid the calling of the PCR reads with MiXCR, one entry per CDR3 protein. The repertoire holds approximately 320,000 distinct CDR3 sequences, roughly a quarter seen once, with 0.65% to 0.95% in the top ten. V gave up 1 base and J gave up 0 bases, with 10 bases separating them. The CDR3 loop spans 15 amino acids. In germline, CDR1 is GTSNPN, CDR2 SVGIG (reference sequence). This clonotype has only a few counts. Its antigen is not identified. Study-wide findings and caveats: The sizes of highly expanded clones could be underestimated when identical TCR molecules share a barcode. Clones above 20 RNA copies contained over 97% of effector molecules but under 1% of naive ones.

Sorting isolated naive CD8 T cells as CD8+CD4-CCR7+CD45RA+ events. This receptor was identified in a human donor in good health. Some libraries in this study had Jurkat cell RNA spiked in. The sample taken for sequencing was naive CD8+ T cells from blood, with Jurkat cell RNA spiked in. Indicated subset: FACS-sorted CD8+CD4-CCR7+CD45RA+ naive T cells. The chain joins TRBV30 to TRBJ2-1, with a tentative D call TRBD1 (5 bases). CDR3 sequence: CAWSEGPSSYNEQFF. The CDR3 nucleotides read TGTGCCTGGAGTGAGGGGCCGAGCTCCTACAATGAGCAGTTCTTC.